These T cell receptor beta chains were read from a single sample in a study of blood T cell repertoires in COVID-19. Profiling relied on immunoSEQ multiplex PCR, and the TCRdb table lists in-frame clones only, not all of them. The data hold around 300,000 clones, with 90% observed a single time. The specimen was PBMCs or T cells enriched from blood (not recorded which). Receptor source: a woman under 40 who had recovered from COVID-19. Each CDR3 is given with its conserved first and last residue. A D gene is named only where the DNA matches it firmly. Where a row states a size, it is once, few, many or the class of an expanded clone; other rows omit it.

abundance: .; len: 16; v_gene: TRBV28; d_gene: TRBD2; j_gene: TRBJ2-1; CDR3nt: TGTGCCAGCAGTTTATTAGGGACTAGCGGATACAATGAGCAGTTCTTC; CDR3aa: CASSLLGTSGYNEQFF
abundance: .; len: 13; v_gene: TRBV30; d_gene: .; j_gene: TRBJ2-6; CDR3nt: TGTGCCTGGAGCTTCTCTGGGGCCAACGTCCTGACTTTC; CDR3aa: CAWSFSGANVLTF
abundance: .; len: 13; v_gene: TRBV7-8; d_gene: .; j_gene: TRBJ1-4; CDR3nt: TGTGCCAGCAGCCGACAGGATAATGAAAAACTGTTTTTT; CDR3aa: CASSRQDNEKLFF
abundance: .; len: 13; v_gene: TRBV6-5; d_gene: .; j_gene: TRBJ1-2; CDR3nt: TGTGCCAGCAGAGAGGTATCTGGGTATGGCTACACCTTC; CDR3aa: CASREVSGYGYTF
abundance: once; len: 12; v_gene: TRBV15; d_gene: .; j_gene: TRBJ2-3; CDR3nt: TGTGCCACCAGCAGAGATATAGATACGCAGTATTTT; CDR3aa: CATSRDIDTQYF
abundance: few; len: 15; v_gene: TRBV6-5; d_gene: TRBD1; j_gene: TRBJ2-7; CDR3nt: TGTGCCAGCACTTCGGGACAGGGAATTCTGAACGAGCAGTACTTC; CDR3aa: CASTSGQGILNEQYF
abundance: .; len: 15; v_gene: TRBV11-2; d_gene: .; j_gene: TRBJ1-5; CDR3nt: TGTGCCAGCAGCCTACAGGGAAATAGCAATCAGCCCCAGCATTTT; CDR3aa: CASSLQGNSNQPQHF
abundance: .; len: 12; v_gene: TRBV30; d_gene: .; j_gene: TRBJ2-7; CDR3nt: TGTGCCTGGAGACGCTACTCCTACGAGCAGTACTTC; CDR3aa: CAWRRYSYEQYF
abundance: once; len: 15; v_gene: TRBV4-2; d_gene: .; j_gene: TRBJ2-2; CDR3nt: TGTGCCAGCAGCCAACCGGGAGCGAACACCGGGGAGCTGTTTTTT; CDR3aa: CASSQPGANTGELFF
abundance: .; len: 16; v_gene: TRBV7-9; d_gene: TRBD1; j_gene: TRBJ2-2; CDR3nt: TGTGCCAGCAGCCCTCACAGGGGGCCCTTCCTGGCGGAGCTGTTTTTT; CDR3aa: CASSPHRGPFLAELFF
abundance: .; len: 17; v_gene: TRBV4-3; d_gene: TRBD2; j_gene: TRBJ2-7; CDR3nt: TGCGCCAGCAGCCAAGTCTTAGCGGGAGGGACACCCTACGAGCAGTACTTC; CDR3aa: CASSQVLAGGTPYEQYF
abundance: .; len: 15; v_gene: TRBV6-5; d_gene: TRBD1; j_gene: TRBJ1-6; CDR3nt: TGTGCCAGCAGTTACATCGGACAGGGGAATTCACCCCTCCACTTT; CDR3aa: CASSYIGQGNSPLHF
abundance: .; len: 14; v_gene: TRBV5-5; d_gene: TRBD1; j_gene: TRBJ1-2; CDR3nt: TGTGCCAGCAGCCGGACAGGGGAGAACTATGGCTACACCTTC; CDR3aa: CASSRTGENYGYTF
abundance: .; len: 16; v_gene: TRBV2; d_gene: .; j_gene: TRBJ1-6; CDR3nt: TGTGCCAGCACCCCTGGGGGCGCGGTCTATAATTCACCCCTCCACTTT; CDR3aa: CASTPGGAVYNSPLHF
abundance: .; len: 18; v_gene: TRBV2; d_gene: TRBD2; j_gene: TRBJ2-2; CDR3nt: TGTGCCAGCAGTGAAGGACTAGCGGGAGGCCCGAACACCGGGGAGCTGTTTTTT; CDR3aa: CASSEGLAGGPNTGELFF
abundance: .; len: 16; v_gene: TRBV14; d_gene: TRBD1; j_gene: TRBJ1-2; CDR3nt: TGTGCCAGCAGCCAACTTGGACAGGGGGCGAGCTATGGCTACACCTTC; CDR3aa: CASSQLGQGASYGYTF